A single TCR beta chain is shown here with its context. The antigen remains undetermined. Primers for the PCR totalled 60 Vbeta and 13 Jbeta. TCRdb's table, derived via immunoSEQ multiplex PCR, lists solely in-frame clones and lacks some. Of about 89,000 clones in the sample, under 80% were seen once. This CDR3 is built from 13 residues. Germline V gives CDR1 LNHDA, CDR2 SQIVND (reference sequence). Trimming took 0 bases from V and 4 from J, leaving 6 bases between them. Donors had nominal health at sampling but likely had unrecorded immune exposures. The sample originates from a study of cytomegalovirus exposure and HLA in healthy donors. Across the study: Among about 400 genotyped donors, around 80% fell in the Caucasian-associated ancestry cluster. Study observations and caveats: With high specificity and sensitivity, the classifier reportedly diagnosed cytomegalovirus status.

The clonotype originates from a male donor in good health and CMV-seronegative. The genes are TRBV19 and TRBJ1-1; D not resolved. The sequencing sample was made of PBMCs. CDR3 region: CASSIDRVTEAFF. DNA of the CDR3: TGTGCCAGTAGTATAGACCGGGTCACTGAAGCTTTCTTT. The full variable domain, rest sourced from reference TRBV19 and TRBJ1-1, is DGGITQSPKYLFRKEGQNVTLSCEQNLNHDAMYWYRQDPGQGLRLIYYSQIVNDFQKGDIAEGYSVSREKKESFPLTVTSAQKNPTAFYLCASSIDRVTEAFFGQGTRLTVV.